One and the same sample provided the 13 T cell receptor beta chains below, sequenced in a study of beta chain features in type 1 diabetes. Study-wide findings and caveats: TCRB CDR3s from Type 1 diabetes patients were moderately but significantly shorter in all four CD4+ subsets.

Expressed TCRB transcripts were sequenced after all isolated RNA was converted to cDNA. Generated by immunoSEQ multiplex PCR, the TCRdb table keeps only in-frame clones and is missing some. The sample has approximately 120,000 clones, 15% to 20% seen once; the top ten hold 2.6%. No cognate antigen is known for these TCRs. Sample: central memory CD4+ T cells from blood. The source of these receptors is a man aged 18 to 29 with type 1 diabetes.

The genes are TRBV6-4 and TRBJ1-5, with unresolved D. The CDR3 is 13 residues long. The V and J ends lost 3 bases and 7 bases respectively, with 10 bases between them. Germline V gene lookup returns CDR1 MRHNA and CDR2 SNTAGT. CDR3 residues: CASSDRSGQPQHF. CDR3 in DNA: TGTGCCAGCAGTGATCGGTCGGGGCAGCCCCAGCATTTT.

This clone has just a few counts. The V gene is TRBV30, the J gene TRBJ1-5; no definite D call. Germline CDR1 GTSNPN, CDR2 SVGIG (reference sequence). The V and J ends lost 4 bases and 9 bases respectively, with 13 bases between them. The CDR3 covers 12 residues. The DNA of the CDR3 is TGTGCCTGGATTAACCCGGGTACGCCCCAGCATTTT. Translated, it gives CAWINPGTPQHF.

The V and J genes are TRBV28 and TRBJ2-3; D unresolved. Germline V gene data show CDR1 as MDHEN and CDR2 as SYDVKM. CDR3 size: 14 residues. The V end was cut by 5 bases, the J end by 2 bases, with 11 bases between. CDR3 protein: CASSMPVYTDTQYF. In DNA form, the CDR3 reads TGTGCCAGCAGTATGCCGGTCTACACAGATACGCAGTATTTT.

This clone was seen a few times. The rearrangement joins TRBV15 to TRBJ2-7; perhaps TRBD1 as D (6 bases). Germline CDR1 LNHNV, CDR2 YYDKDF (reference sequence). The CDR3 sequence is 15 residues long. Trimming cost V 2 bases and J 4 bases, with 15 bases left between them. The DNA of the CDR3 is TGTGCCACCAGCAGATTTCCAGGACAGTCTTACGAGCAGTACTTC. It yields the protein CATSRFPGQSYEQYF.

This clone has a handful of counts. The V and J genes are TRBV30 and TRBJ2-7, with D possibly TRBD1 on 5 matching bases. The CDR3 runs to 15 residues. Germline CDR1 GTSNPN, CDR2 SVGIG (reference sequence). V dropped 4 bases and J dropped 5 bases, with 21 bases sitting between them. CDR3 amino acids: CAWIRTSRASHEQYF. The CDR3 nucleotides are TGTGCCTGGATCAGGACGAGCAGGGCTTCCCACGAGCAGTACTTC.

This chain uses TRBV6-5 with TRBJ2-1, with D possibly being TRBD2 (5 bases). Trimming pared 5 bases from V and 3 bases from J, leaving 5 bases between. The CDR3 has 12 amino acids. CDR1 and CDR2 from the germline V gene are MNHEY and SVGAGI. CDR3 loop: CASSDYYNEQFF. The DNA of the CDR3 is TGTGCCAGCAGTGACTACTACAATGAGCAGTTCTTC.

This clone was observed a handful of times. The rearrangement uses TRBV19 and TRBJ1-2; 7 bases agree with TRBD1. Germline V gene lookup returns CDR1 LNHDA and CDR2 SQIVND (reference sequence). Trimming cost V 6 bases and J 8 bases; bases outside gene matches: 9. The CDR3 consists of 13 residues. CDR3 residues: CASSITGTEGYTF. The CDR3 DNA is TGTGCCAGTAGCATCACCGGGACAGAAGGCTACACCTTC.

This clone was counted at least ten times. The J gene is TRBJ2-1, the V gene TRBV13, with TRBD2 matching over 11 bases. The CDR3 covers 15 residues. The junction had 10 bases not matched to a gene; V was cut back by 7 bases and J by 8 bases. CDR1 and CDR2 (germline): PRHDT, FYEKMQ (reference sequence). The chain's CDR3 is CASTVSGGAVDEQFF. In nucleotides, the CDR3 is TGTGCCAGCACCGTTAGCGGGGGGGCCGTCGATGAGCAGTTCTTC.

This clone is medium-sized within its sample. This sequence joins TRBV28 and TRBJ2-1; D is possibly TRBD1 (6 bases). The germline V gene encodes CDR1 MDHEN and CDR2 SYDVKM. V was trimmed by 6 bases and J by 7 bases, leaving 19 bases between them. There are 15 residues in the CDR3. The CDR3 sequence: CASSWGQGTRNEQFF. As DNA, the CDR3 is TGTGCCAGCAGCTGGGGGCAGGGGACGCGGAATGAGCAGTTCTTC.

This clone was counted between two and nine times. The chain employs TRBV30 and TRBJ2-2; TRBD1 matches at 8 bases. V was pared by 0 bases and J by 3 bases, with 3 bases of the junction left unmatched. Germline values: CDR1 GTSNPN, CDR2 SVGIG (reference sequence). This CDR3 spans 15 amino acids. CDR3 amino acids: CAWSVRTGYTGELFF. The DNA for the CDR3 is TGTGCCTGGAGTGTACGGACAGGGTACACCGGGGAGCTGTTTTTT.

The J gene is TRBJ2-3, the V gene TRBV5-1, with TRBD2 matching over 8 bases. V trimming: 4 bases; J trimming: 4 bases; junction bases outside the gene matches: 8. CDR3 length: 15 amino acids. CDR1 and CDR2 from the germline V gene are SGHRS and YFSETQ. The CDR3 is CASSPPLADADTQYF. The DNA of the CDR3 is TGCGCCAGCAGCCCCCCACTAGCGGATGCAGATACGCAGTATTTT.

This clone was observed a handful of times. The rearrangement joins TRBV5-4 to TRBJ2-4; D remains unclear. Germline assignment: CDR1 SGHNT and CDR2 YYREEE (reference sequence). This CDR3 is built from 15 residues. Trimming pared 0 bases from V and 0 bases from J, leaving 7 bases between. As DNA, the CDR3 is TGTGCCAGCAGCTTGGAGTCGGGAGCCAAAAACATTCAGTACTTC. It yields the protein CASSLESGAKNIQYF. Variable domain in full (rest from reference TRBV5-4 and TRBJ2-4): ETGVTQSPTHLIKTRGQQVTLRCSSQSGHNTVSWYQQALGQGPQFIFQYYREEENGRGNFPPRFSGLQFPNYSSELNVNALELDDSALYLCASSLESGAKNIQYFGAGTRLSVL.

The chain joins TRBV7-9 to TRBJ1-1, with a tentative D call TRBD1 (6 bases). The V gene's germline CDR1 is SEHNR and CDR2 FQNEAQ (reference sequence). The V end was cut by 0 bases, the J end by 9 bases, with 14 bases between. The CDR3 consists of 14 residues. The CDR3 reads CASSLAGDTQKAFF. As DNA, the CDR3 is TGTGCCAGCAGCTTAGCTGGGGACACCCAGAAAGCTTTCTTT.